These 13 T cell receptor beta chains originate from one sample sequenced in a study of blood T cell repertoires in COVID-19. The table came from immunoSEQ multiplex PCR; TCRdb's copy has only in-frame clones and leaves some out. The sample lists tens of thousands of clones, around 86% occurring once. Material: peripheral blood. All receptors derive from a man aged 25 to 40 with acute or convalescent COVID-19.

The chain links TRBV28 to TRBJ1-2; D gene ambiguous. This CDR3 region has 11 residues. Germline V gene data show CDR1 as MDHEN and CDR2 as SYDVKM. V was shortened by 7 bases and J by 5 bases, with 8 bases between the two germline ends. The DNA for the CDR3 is TGTGCCAGCACCGGGAGGTATGGCTACACCTTC. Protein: CASTGRYGYTF.

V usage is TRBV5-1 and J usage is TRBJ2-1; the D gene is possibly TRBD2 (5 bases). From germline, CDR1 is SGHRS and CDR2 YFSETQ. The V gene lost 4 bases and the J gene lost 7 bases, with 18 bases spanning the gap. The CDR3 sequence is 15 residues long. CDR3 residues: CASSPSVAIGNEQFF. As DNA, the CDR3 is TGCGCCAGCAGCCCCTCGGTAGCGATCGGAAATGAGCAGTTCTTC.

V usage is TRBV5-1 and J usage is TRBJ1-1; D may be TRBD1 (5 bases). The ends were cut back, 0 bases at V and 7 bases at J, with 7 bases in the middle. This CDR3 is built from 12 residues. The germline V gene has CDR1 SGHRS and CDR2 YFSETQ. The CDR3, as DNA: TGCGCCAGCAGCTTGGACAGGTTTGAAGCTTTCTTT. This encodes CASSLDRFEAFF.

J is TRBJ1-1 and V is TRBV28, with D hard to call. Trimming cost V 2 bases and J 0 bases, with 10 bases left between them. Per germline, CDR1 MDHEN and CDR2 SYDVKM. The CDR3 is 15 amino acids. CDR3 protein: CASSLISVMNTEAFF. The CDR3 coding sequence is TGTGCCAGCAGTTTAATTTCAGTAATGAACACTGAAGCTTTCTTT.

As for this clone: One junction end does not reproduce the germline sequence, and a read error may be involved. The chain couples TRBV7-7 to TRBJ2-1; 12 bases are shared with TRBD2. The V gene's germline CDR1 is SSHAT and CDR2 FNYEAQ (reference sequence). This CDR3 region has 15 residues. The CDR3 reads CASSQTSGSQNEQFF. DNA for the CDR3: TGTGCTAGCAGCCAGACTAGCGGGAGCCAAAATGAGCAGTTCTTC.

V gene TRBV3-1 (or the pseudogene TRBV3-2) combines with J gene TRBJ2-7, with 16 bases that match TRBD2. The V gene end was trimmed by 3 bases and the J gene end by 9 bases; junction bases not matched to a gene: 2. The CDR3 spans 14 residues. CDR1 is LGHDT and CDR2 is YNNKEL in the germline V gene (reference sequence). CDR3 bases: TGTGCCAGCAGCCATGGGACTAGCGGGAGGGCGCAGTACTTC. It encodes CASSHGTSGRAQYF.

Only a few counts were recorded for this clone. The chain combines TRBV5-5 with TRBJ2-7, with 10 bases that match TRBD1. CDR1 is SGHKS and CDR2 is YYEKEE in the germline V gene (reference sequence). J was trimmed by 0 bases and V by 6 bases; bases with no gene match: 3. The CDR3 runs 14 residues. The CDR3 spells CASTRTGGSYEQYF. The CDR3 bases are TGTGCCAGCACCCGGACAGGGGGCTCCTACGAGCAGTACTTC.

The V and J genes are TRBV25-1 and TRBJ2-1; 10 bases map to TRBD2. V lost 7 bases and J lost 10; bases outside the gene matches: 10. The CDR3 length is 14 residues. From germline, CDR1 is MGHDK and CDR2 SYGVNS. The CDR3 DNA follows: TGTGCCAGCACCGAGCGGGAGGGCCCGGAGGAGCAGTTCTTC. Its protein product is CASTEREGPEEQFF.

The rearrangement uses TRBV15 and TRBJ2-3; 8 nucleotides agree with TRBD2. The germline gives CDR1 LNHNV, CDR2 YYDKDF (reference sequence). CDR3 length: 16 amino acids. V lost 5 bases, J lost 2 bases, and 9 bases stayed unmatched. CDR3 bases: TGTGCCACCAGCCTACGAGCGGGAGTGATCACAGATACGCAGTATTTT. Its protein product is CATSLRAGVITDTQYF.

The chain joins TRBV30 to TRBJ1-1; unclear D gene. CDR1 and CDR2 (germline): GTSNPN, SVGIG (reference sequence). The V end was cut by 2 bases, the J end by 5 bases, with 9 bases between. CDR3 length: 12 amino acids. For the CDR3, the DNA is TGTGCCTGGAGTAGAGAGAGAACTGAAGCTTTCTTT. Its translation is CAWSRERTEAFF. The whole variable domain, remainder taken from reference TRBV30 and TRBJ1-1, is SQTIHQWPATLVQPVGSPLSLECTVEGTSNPNLYWYRQAAGRGLQLLFYSVGIGQISSEVPQNLSASRPQDRQFILSSKKLLLSDSGFYLCAWSRERTEAFFGQGTRLTVV.

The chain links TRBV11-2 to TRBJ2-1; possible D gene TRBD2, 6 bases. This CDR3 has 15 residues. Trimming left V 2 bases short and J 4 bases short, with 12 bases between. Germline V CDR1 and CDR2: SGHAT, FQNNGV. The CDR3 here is CASSLFGSDYNEQFF. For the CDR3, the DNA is TGTGCCAGCAGCTTATTCGGGAGCGATTACAATGAGCAGTTCTTC.

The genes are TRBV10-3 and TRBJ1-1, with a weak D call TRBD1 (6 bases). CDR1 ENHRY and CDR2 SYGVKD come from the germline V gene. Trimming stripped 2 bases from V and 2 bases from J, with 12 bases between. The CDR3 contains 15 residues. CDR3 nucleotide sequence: TGTGCCATCAGTGAGACCCAGGGGCAAAACACTGAAGCTTTCTTT. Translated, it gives CAISETQGQNTEAFF.

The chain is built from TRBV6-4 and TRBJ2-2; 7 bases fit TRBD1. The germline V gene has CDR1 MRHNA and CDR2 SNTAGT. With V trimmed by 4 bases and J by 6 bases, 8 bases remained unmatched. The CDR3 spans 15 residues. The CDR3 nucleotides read TGTGCCAGCAGTGCCGCGACAGGGATCCCCGGGGAGCTGTTTTTT. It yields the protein CASSAATGIPGELFF.